These T cell receptor beta chains were read from a single sample in a study of cytomegalovirus exposure and HLA in healthy donors. Profiling relied on immunoSEQ multiplex PCR, and the TCRdb table lists in-frame clones only, not all of them. Here the sample spans 85,000 to 100,000 clones, about 80% being singletons. The source material was PBMCs. The origin of the receptors is a man aged 60-69 years in good health and CMV-seropositive. The CDR3 runs from the conserved cysteine through the conserved F or W. D genes are given only for firm matches. Some rows mark clone size as missing; the rest say once, few, many or name a class of expanded clone.

D gene,J gene,clone size,CDR3 length,V gene,CDR3 DNA,CDR3 protein
TRBD2,TRBJ2-3,NA,15,TRBV5-1,TGCGCCAGCAGCTTCGGGAGGCTCAGCACAGATACGCAGTATTTT,CASSFGRLSTDTQYF
TRBD1,TRBJ1-2,NA,12,TRBV29-1,TGCAGCGCGGACAGGGGCCTTAGTGGCTACACCTTC,CSADRGLSGYTF
NA,TRBJ2-1,NA,15,TRBV27,TGTGCCAGCAGTTTACTACCAAGCTCCTACAATGAGCAGTTCTTC,CASSLLPSSYNEQFF
NA,TRBJ2-7,NA,13,TRBV27,TGTGCCAGCGCCCTAGAGGGGGCCTACGAGCAGTACTTC,CASALEGAYEQYF
TRBD2,TRBJ2-7,once,15,TRBV28,TGTGCCAGCACCCCCGGTGGGGGGGGGATTTACGAGCAGTACTTC,CASTPGGGGIYEQYF
NA,TRBJ1-5,NA,13,TRBV30,TGTGCCTGGAGTGTAGGGGATAATCAGCCCCAGCATTTT,CAWSVGDNQPQHF
NA,TRBJ2-3,NA,13,TRBV6-1,TGTGCCAGCAGTGGGAGTAGCCGGGGTACGCAGTATTTT,CASSGSSRGTQYF
TRBD2,TRBJ2-4,NA,21,TRBV4-1,TGCGCCAGCAGCCAAGAGGGGTCTAGCGGGGGGGGGTCTGGAGCCAAAAACATTCAGTACTTC,CASSQEGSSGGGSGAKNIQYF
NA,TRBJ2-5,NA,13,TRBV19,TGTGCCAGTAGTATCGGATTCGGGGAGACCCAGTACTTC,CASSIGFGETQYF
TRBD1,TRBJ2-5,once,14,TRBV6-1,TGTGCCACCTCAGGCAGGGGGTCCCAAGAGACCCAGTACTTC,CATSGRGSQETQYF
TRBD2,TRBJ2-3,NA,17,TRBV7-6,TGTGCCAGCAGCCACGCGACAAGCGGGGGCCGCACAGATACGCAGTATTTT,CASSHATSGGRTDTQYF
TRBD1,TRBJ2-3,NA,16,TRBV5-8,TGTGCCAGCAGCTTGGGCCAGGGGGCTTCCACAGATACGCAGTATTTT,CASSLGQGASTDTQYF
NA,TRBJ2-3,NA,11,TRBV7-9,TGTTCCAGCTATCGGGTGGATACGCAGTATTTT,CSSYRVDTQYF
TRBD2,TRBJ2-3,once,13,TRBV10-3,TGTGCCATCAGTCCGACTAGCCCAGATACGCAGTATTTT,CAISPTSPDTQYF
TRBD1,TRBJ2-1,NA,15,TRBV5-4,TGTGCCAGCAGCTTGGGACAGGGGTATATAAATGAGCAGTTCTTC,CASSLGQGYINEQFF
TRBD1,TRBJ1-1,NA,15,TRBV5-4,TGTGCCAGCAGCCCGACAGGGGGCATCAACACTGAAGCTTTCTTT,CASSPTGGINTEAFF
NA,TRBJ1-2,NA,14,TRBV5-4,TGTGCCAGCAGCATTGGACAGCTACTCTATGGCTACACCTTC,CASSIGQLLYGYTF
TRBD2,TRBJ2-5,once,20,TRBV15,TGTGCCACCAGCAGAGATGGCAGGCTAGCGGGGGGCTCAATCCAAGAGACCCAGTACTTC,CATSRDGRLAGGSIQETQYF
TRBD1,TRBJ1-1,NA,13,TRBV29-1,TGCAGCGTTGGGGACAGGGGAGATACTGAAGCTTTCTTT,CSVGDRGDTEAFF
TRBD1,TRBJ2-1,once,12,TRBV6-1,TGTGCCACCTGGACAGGGGGCAATGAGCAGTTCTTC,CATWTGGNEQFF
TRBD2,TRBJ2-1,NA,16,TRBV7-6,TGTGCCAGCAGCTTAGAGGCTAGCGGGGGTTACAATGAGCAGTTCTTC,CASSLEASGGYNEQFF
TRBD1,TRBJ1-4,NA,15,TRBV6-5,TGTGCCAGCAGCCGCCGCAGGGGGTTAAATGAAAAACTGTTTTTT,CASSRRRGLNEKLFF
TRBD1,TRBJ2-7,NA,16,TRBV4-1,TGCGCCAGCAGCATCGCCCGGGACAGGGGGCGTTACGAGCAGTACTTC,CASSIARDRGRYEQYF
TRBD1,TRBJ2-3,NA,14,TRBV11-3,TGTGCCAGCAGCCAGACAGGGGCCACAGATACGCAGTATTTT,CASSQTGATDTQYF
TRBD1,TRBJ2-7,NA,16,TRBV4-2,TGTGCCAGCAGCCAACCAGGGACAGGGGGAGTCTACGAGCAGTACTTC,CASSQPGTGGVYEQYF
NA,TRBJ1-1,NA,15,TRBV10-3,TGTGCCAGCAGGGGCCCCTCGGGGGTTTACACTGAAGCTTTCTTT,CASRGPSGVYTEAFF
TRBD1,TRBJ2-1,NA,17,TRBV7-3,TGTGCCAGCAGCGACACCGGGACAGGGGGCGCGGCGGATGAGCAGTTCTTC,CASSDTGTGGAADEQFF
NA,TRBJ2-1,NA,14,TRBV5-1,TGCGCCAGCAGCTTGGCACTAGCTTACAATGAGCAGTTCTTC,CASSLALAYNEQFF
TRBD1,TRBJ1-1,NA,13,TRBV19,TGTGCCAGTATCAACAGGGGATACACTGAAGCTTTCTTT,CASINRGYTEAFF
TRBD2,TRBJ2-3,NA,15,TRBV10-3,TGTGCCATCAGTGATGGGACTAGAGGGTTGGATACGCAGTATTTT,CAISDGTRGLDTQYF
NA,TRBJ2-5,NA,15,TRBV11-3,TGTGCCAGCAGCTTAGGTGGCAGTCCCCAAGAGACCCAGTACTTC,CASSLGGSPQETQYF
TRBD1,TRBJ1-1,few,15,TRBV7-6,TGTGCCAGCAGCTTAGGACAGGGAGCGAACACTGAAGCTTTCTTT,CASSLGQGANTEAFF
NA,TRBJ2-5,NA,16,TRBV19,TGTGCCAGTAGTATAGTCGGGGTAGGGTCAGGAGAGACCCAGTACTTC,CASSIVGVGSGETQYF
NA,TRBJ2-4,NA,16,TRBV5-1,TGCGCCAGCAGCTTGGGTGGACTCAATGCCAAAAACATTCAGTACTTC,CASSLGGLNAKNIQYF
TRBD2,TRBJ2-1,NA,18,TRBV6-4,TGTGCCAGCAACGGACTAGCGGCTTTCAATAGCTCCTACAATGAGCAGTTCTTC,CASNGLAAFNSSYNEQFF
NA,TRBJ2-7,NA,15,TRBV5-1,TGCGCCAGCAGCCCAAGTGGGGGGGCCAACTACGAGCAGTACTTC,CASSPSGGANYEQYF
NA,TRBJ1-1,NA,14,TRBV29-1,TGCAGCGTTGCCCCGATTAGAGAGAACACTGAAGCTTTCTTT,CSVAPIRENTEAFF
NA,TRBJ1-4,NA,16,TRBV28,TGTGCCAGCAGCCACTTATTCGGTGCAACTAATGAAAAACTGTTTTTT,CASSHLFGATNEKLFF
NA,TRBJ1-3,NA,15,TRBV13,TGTGCCAGCAGGGCTGGACACTTCTCTGGAAACACCATATATTTT,CASRAGHFSGNTIYF
TRBD1,TRBJ2-5,NA,13,TRBV19,TGTGCCACCGCGGACCGGGACAGGGACCTCCAGTACTTC,CATADRDRDLQYF
TRBD1,TRBJ2-2,NA,14,TRBV27,TGTGCCAGCAGTTTCGGCAGGGGGACCGGGGAGCTGTTTTTT,CASSFGRGTGELFF
NA,TRBJ2-7,NA,11,TRBV19,TGTGCCAGTAGTATTAAGGGGGAGCAGTACTTC,CASSIKGEQYF
NA,TRBJ2-7,once,13,TRBV15,TGTGCCACCAGCCGCAATCCGGCCTACGAGCAGTACTTC,CATSRNPAYEQYF
NA,TRBJ1-1,NA,13,TRBV5-1,TGCGCCAGCAGCAACGCAGGGGTGGCTGAAGCTTTCTTT,CASSNAGVAEAFF
NA,TRBJ1-1,NA,15,TRBV7-6,TGTGCCAGCAGCCCGGGTGGGGGAGGAGGCACTGAAGCTTTCTTT,CASSPGGGGGTEAFF
NA,TRBJ2-7,NA,14,TRBV4-2,TGTGCCAGCAGCTCAGACTCCAGCTCCTACGAGCAGTACTTC,CASSSDSSSYEQYF
NA,TRBJ2-7,NA,15,TRBV18,TGTGCCAGCTCACCATACACAGATTATGCCTACGAGCAGTACTTC,CASSPYTDYAYEQYF
TRBD2,TRBJ2-7,NA,21,TRBV23-1,TGCGCCAGCAGTCCTCCCCCAGGTGGCAGGAAAAAGCGGGGGCGCCGATACGAGCAGTACTTC,CASSPPPGGRKKRGRRYEQYF
TRBD1,TRBJ2-3,NA,17,TRBV5-1,TGCGCCAGCAGCGGGCGGACAGGGGGCTTTAGCACAGATACGCAGTATTTT,CASSGRTGGFSTDTQYF
NA,TRBJ2-3,once,13,TRBV6-1,TGTGCCAGCAGTGGGGCGCGAACAGATACGCAGTATTTT,CASSGARTDTQYF
NA,TRBJ2-5,NA,10,TRBV20-1,TGCAGTGCTGCGGGTGAGACCCAGTACTTC,CSAAGETQYF
TRBD1,TRBJ2-1,NA,15,TRBV2,TGTGCCAGCAGGGCCGGGACAGGGAATTACAATGAGCAGTTCTTC,CASRAGTGNYNEQFF
NA,TRBJ1-2,NA,13,TRBV19,TGTGCCAGTAGTCCGGTACGGAACTATGGCTACACCTTC,CASSPVRNYGYTF
TRBD1,TRBJ2-7,NA,15,TRBV7-8,TGTGCCAGCAGCTCTGGGACAGGGGAACCCTACGAGCAGTACTTC,CASSSGTGEPYEQYF